A selection of T cell receptor beta chains follows, all from one sample in a study of blood T cell repertoires in COVID-19. TCRdb's copy holds only in-frame clones and misses some; the assay was immunoSEQ multiplex PCR. The top ten hold around 4.4% of the sample, which has under 350,000 clones, about 89% seen once. The sample taken for sequencing was peripheral blood. These receptors were collected from a man aged 35-49 years with acute or convalescent COVID-19. Each CDR3 is given with its conserved first and last residue. The D gene is left open where the match is weak. The size of a clone is reported for some rows only, either as once, few or many, or as a class for expanded clones.

NA	TRBV6-1	NA	TRBJ1-2	CASSEMTAYGYTF	TGTGCCAGCAGTGAAATGACAGCTTATGGCTACACCTTC
NA	TRBV9	TRBD2	TRBJ2-2	CASSAGGAGAGELFF	TGTGCCAGCAGCGCCGGGGGGGCCGGGGCCGGGGAGCTGTTTTTT
NA	TRBV6-5	TRBD1	TRBJ1-2	CASSSFGTGGYGYTF	TGTGCCAGCAGTTCCTTTGGGACAGGGGGATATGGCTACACCTTC
few	TRBV5-5	TRBD1	TRBJ1-6	CASSTNPTGVSYNSPLHF	TGTGCCAGCAGCACGAACCCGACAGGGGTCTCCTATAATTCACCCCTCCACTTT
NA	TRBV7-2	TRBD1	TRBJ2-7	CATRPWRTGLGEQYF	TGTGCCACTCGGCCCTGGAGGACAGGTCTGGGGGAGCAGTACTTC
NA	TRBV2	NA	TRBJ2-7	CASSSQYEQYF	TGTGCCAGCAGTTCCCAGTACGAGCAGTACTTC
NA	TRBV6-5	TRBD1	TRBJ1-2	CATMTGPNYGYTF	TGTGCCACCATGACAGGGCCCAACTATGGCTACACCTTC
NA	TRBV19	NA	TRBJ1-2	CASSYAAYGYTF	TGTGCCAGTAGTTATGCGGCCTATGGCTACACCTTC
NA	TRBV12-5	NA	TRBJ1-5	CASGLGAGPQHF	TGTGCTAGTGGTTTGGGGGCGGGGCCCCAGCATTTT
NA	TRBV4-2	TRBD1	TRBJ2-1	CASSQDRTGYYNEQFF	TGTGCCAGCAGCCAAGATAGGACAGGGTACTACAATGAGCAGTTCTTC
few	TRBV3-1/TRBV3-2	NA	TRBJ1-3	CASSQRGSYTIYF	TGTGCCAGCAGCCAAAGGGGTAGCTACACCATATATTTT
NA	TRBV2	NA	TRBJ1-2	CASIPDTGGNYGYTF	TGTGCCAGCATCCCTGACACCGGAGGCAACTATGGCTACACCTTC
NA	TRBV6-4	NA	TRBJ1-1	CASSARQGQLNTEAFF	TGTGCCAGCAGTGCCCGTCAAGGACAGTTGAACACTGAAGCTTTCTTT
NA	TRBV6-5	NA	TRBJ2-1	CASSSGSGGPLNEQFF	TGTGCCAGCAGTTCCGGGTCTGGGGGCCCTCTCAATGAGCAGTTCTTC
NA	TRBV11-1	NA	TRBJ1-1	CARAGTEAFF	TGTGCCCGCGCAGGGACTGAAGCTTTCTTT
NA	TRBV5-1	TRBD1	TRBJ2-7	CASRPGTGGNEQYF	TGCGCCAGCAGGCCCGGGACAGGGGGCAACGAGCAGTACTTC
NA	TRBV15	NA	TRBJ2-2	CATSRDLGRTGELFF	TGTGCCACCAGCAGAGATTTAGGGAGGACCGGGGAGCTGTTTTTT
NA	TRBV6-4	NA	TRBJ2-3	CASSDSGRTDTQYF	TGTGCCAGCAGTGACTCAGGGAGGACAGATACGCAGTATTTT
NA	TRBV5-1	NA	TRBJ2-3	CASSYNTDTQYF	TGCGCCAGCAGCTATAATACAGATACGCAGTATTTT
once	TRBV5-1	TRBD2	TRBJ2-2	CASRLTSGSTGELFF	TGCGCCAGCAGGCTCACTAGCGGTAGCACCGGGGAGCTGTTTTTT
NA	TRBV5-1	TRBD1	TRBJ2-1	CASRGQGEYNEQFF	TGCGCCAGCAGGGGACAGGGAGAATACAATGAGCAGTTCTTC
NA	TRBV5-5	NA	TRBJ1-4	CASSSDSNEKLFF	TGTGCCAGCAGTTCCGACAGTAATGAAAAACTGTTTTTT
once	TRBV28	TRBD1	TRBJ1-2	CASSLFQGQGYTF	TGTGCCAGCAGTTTGTTTCAGGGACAGGGCTACACCTTC
NA	TRBV5-1	NA	TRBJ1-2	CASSPGSSNYGYTF	TGCGCCAGCAGCCCGGGTAGCAGCAACTATGGCTACACCTTC
NA	TRBV4-2	TRBD1	TRBJ1-5	CASSQGDRGAQPQHF	TGTGCCAGCAGCCAAGGGGACAGGGGTGCCCAGCCCCAGCATTTT
NA	TRBV20-1	NA	TRBJ1-2	CSASGANYGYTF	TGCAGTGCTAGTGGCGCGAACTATGGCTACACCTTC
NA	TRBV7-6	NA	TRBJ2-7	CASSRTEIYEQYF	TGTGCCAGCAGCAGAACAGAAATCTACGAGCAGTACTTC
NA	TRBV15	TRBD2	TRBJ2-1	CATSRTSGGYNEQFF	TGTGCCACCAGCAGAACTAGCGGGGGTTACAATGAGCAGTTCTTC
NA	TRBV11-2	TRBD1	TRBJ2-7	CASARDSFTYEQYF	TGTGCCAGTGCCCGGGACAGCTTTACCTACGAGCAGTACTTC
NA	TRBV7-3	NA	TRBJ2-2	CASSLTGGVQGELFF	TGTGCCAGCAGCTTAACCGGGGGTGTTCAGGGGGAGCTGTTTTTT
NA	TRBV5-6	NA	TRBJ2-1	CASRRAGNQNEQFF	TGTGCCAGCAGACGGGCAGGGAATCAGAATGAGCAGTTCTTC
NA	TRBV6-5	TRBD1	TRBJ1-2	CASSYGTGTGYTF	TGTGCCAGCAGTTACGGGACAGGGACGGGCTACACCTTC
once	TRBV19	NA	TRBJ1-1	CATRTQGTTEAFF	TGTGCCACCCGAACACAGGGTACAACTGAAGCTTTCTTT
NA	TRBV29-1	TRBD1	TRBJ1-3	CSGGDSPHSGNTIYF	TGCAGCGGCGGGGACAGCCCGCACTCTGGAAACACCATATATTTT
NA	TRBV7-3	NA	TRBJ1-6	CASSSTGTNNSPLHF	TGTGCCAGCAGCTCGACCGGGACTAATAATTCACCCCTCCACTTT
NA	TRBV11-2	NA	TRBJ2-1	CASTRSEFEQFF	TGTGCCAGCACCAGAAGCGAATTTGAGCAGTTCTTC
NA	TRBV11-2	TRBD2	TRBJ2-3	CASSFSRASGGDTQYF	TGTGCCAGCAGCTTTAGTAGGGCTAGCGGGGGAGATACGCAGTATTTT
NA	TRBV15	NA	TRBJ2-6	CATSRDGQSGANVLTF	TGTGCCACCAGCAGAGATGGACAGTCTGGGGCCAACGTCCTGACTTTC
few	TRBV3-1/TRBV3-2	TRBD2	TRBJ2-7	CASSHASGGNYEQYF	TGTGCCAGCAGCCACGCTAGCGGGGGGAACTACGAGCAGTACTTC
NA	TRBV10-3	NA	TRBJ2-6	CATRDSQSSGANVLTF	TGTGCCACCCGGGACTCCCAAAGCTCTGGGGCCAACGTCCTGACTTTC
NA	TRBV5-5	NA	TRBJ1-2	CASSLDGRVYGYTF	TGTGCCAGCAGCTTGGATGGCAGGGTGTATGGCTACACCTTC
NA	TRBV6-5	TRBD2	TRBJ2-3	CASTNGGDTQYF	TGTGCCAGCACTAACGGGGGGGATACGCAGTATTTT
NA	TRBV6-5	TRBD2	TRBJ2-1	CASSYSSGGADHEQFF	TGTGCCAGCAGTTACTCTAGCGGGGGGGCGGACCATGAGCAGTTCTTC
few	TRBV7-8	NA	TRBJ1-5	CASRPGRTRWGNQPQHF	TGTGCCAGCAGACCCGGACGGACTAGATGGGGCAATCAGCCCCAGCATTTT
NA	TRBV5-1	NA	TRBJ2-3	CASRETGTDTQYF	TGCGCCAGCAGGGAGACCGGGACAGATACGCAGTATTTT
NA	TRBV19	TRBD1	TRBJ1-2	CASSSRTGDRANYGYTF	TGTGCCAGTAGTAGCCGGACAGGAGACCGAGCTAACTATGGCTACACCTTC
once	TRBV30	TRBD1	TRBJ1-5	CAWGADRENQPQHF	TGTGCCTGGGGTGCGGACAGGGAAAATCAGCCCCAGCATTTT
once	TRBV5-6	NA	TRBJ1-2	CASSLDGGRLYGYTF	TGTGCCAGCAGCTTAGACGGAGGGCGGCTTTATGGCTACACCTTC
NA	TRBV6-5	TRBD2	TRBJ2-7	CATRLAGTYEQYF	TGTGCCACCAGACTAGCGGGGACCTACGAGCAGTACTTC
NA	TRBV6-6	NA	TRBJ1-5	CASSYDQNSNQPQHF	TGTGCCAGCAGTTACGATCAGAATAGCAATCAGCCCCAGCATTTT
once	TRBV6-5	NA	TRBJ2-1	CASRPGVASDEQFF	TGTGCCAGCAGACCCGGGGTAGCGAGCGATGAGCAGTTCTTC
NA	TRBV2	TRBD2	TRBJ2-1	CASSELGLAVYNEQFF	TGTGCCAGCAGTGAACTGGGGCTAGCGGTCTACAATGAGCAGTTCTTC
NA	TRBV4-2	NA	TRBJ1-1	CASSQEGGALTEAFF	TGTGCCAGCAGCCAAGAAGGAGGAGCCCTCACTGAAGCTTTCTTT
NA	TRBV9	NA	TRBJ2-7	CASSVGQGSDEQYF	TGTGCCAGCAGCGTAGGGCAGGGGAGCGACGAGCAGTACTTC
NA	TRBV25-1	NA	TRBJ1-2	CASRGTLTGGYTF	TGTGCCAGCAGGGGGACTCTAACCGGGGGCTACACCTTC
once	TRBV2	TRBD2	TRBJ2-7	CASLQRGRYEQYF	TGTGCCAGCTTGCAGCGGGGGAGGTACGAGCAGTACTTC
NA	TRBV5-6	NA	TRBJ2-7	CASSLGGFYEQYF	TGTGCCAGCAGCTTGGGAGGATTCTACGAGCAGTACTTC
NA	TRBV5-1	NA	TRBJ1-2	CASSLAVGGDYGYTF	TGCGCCAGCAGCTTGGCCGTAGGGGGGGACTATGGCTACACCTTC
NA	TRBV9	TRBD1	TRBJ2-6	CASNRDSLSGANVLTF	TGTGCCAGCAACCGGGACAGCCTCTCTGGGGCCAACGTCCTGACTTTC